Each of the 22 T cell receptor beta chains below was sequenced from the same sample in a study of blood T cell repertoires in COVID-19. Assay: immunoSEQ multiplex PCR; the TCRdb copy retains only in-frame clones and omits some. The data contain 300,000 to 450,000 clones, about 90% of them singletons. Source material: PBMCs or T cells enriched from blood (not recorded which). The receptor source for this set is a woman aged 25 to 39 who had recovered from COVID-19.

The chain couples TRBV3-1 (or the pseudogene TRBV3-2) to TRBJ1-1; D might be TRBD1 (6 bases). Deletions cut 5 bases from V and 2 bases from J, with 9 bases between. The CDR3 contains 13 residues. Germline CDR1 is LGHDT and CDR2 is YNNKEL (reference sequence). CDR3 region: CASSARGNTEAFF. The CDR3 nucleotides read TGTGCCAGCAGCGCCAGGGGAAACACTGAAGCTTTCTTT.

The rearrangement links TRBV7-6 to TRBJ2-2, with TRBD1 as a possible D gene (6 bases). CDR1 and CDR2 (germline): SGHVS, FNYEAQ. The CDR3 extends over 16 amino acids. Trimming stripped 4 bases from V and 10 bases from J, with 22 bases between. The CDR3 sequence: CASSSPDGQNKKELFF. The CDR3 DNA reads TGTGCCAGCAGCTCACCGGATGGACAGAATAAAAAGGAGCTGTTTTTT.

About this clone itself: Other DNA sequences of this sample code for an identical CDR3. The V gene is TRBV5-1, the J gene TRBJ2-7; TRBD1 matches at 8 bases. Trimming took 7 bases from V and 3 from J; bases not matched to a gene: 6. This CDR3 has 13 residues. The germline V gene has CDR1 SGHRS and CDR2 YFSETQ. The CDR3 DNA follows: TGCGCCAGCTCCGGGACAGGAAGCTACGAGCAGTACTTC. Its protein is CASSGTGSYEQYF.

The chain uses TRBV19 and TRBJ2-7; 7 positions match TRBD1. The germline V gene has CDR1 LNHDA and CDR2 SQIVND (reference sequence). The CDR3 loop spans 15 amino acids. J gave up 3 bases and V 1 base, and 6 bases lay outside the gene matches. CDR3 nucleotides: TGTGCCAGTAGTATAGTTCACAGGGGTGTCTACGAGCAGTACTTC. It encodes CASSIVHRGVYEQYF.

This chain uses TRBV7-2 with TRBJ1-1; D gene uncertain. V dropped 2 bases and J dropped 0 bases, with 7 bases sitting between them. CDR1 SGHTA and CDR2 FQGNSA come from the germline V gene. CDR3 length: 14 residues. This chain's CDR3 is CASSLIPVNTEAFF. Here the CDR3 DNA reads TGTGCCAGCAGCTTAATTCCGGTGAACACTGAAGCTTTCTTT.

The rearrangement links TRBV19 to TRBJ2-5, with D tentatively TRBD2 (5 bases). The CDR3 totals 14 residues. The germline gives CDR1 LNHDA, CDR2 SQIVND (reference sequence). Trimming stripped 1 base from V and 7 bases from J, with 13 bases between. The DNA for the CDR3 is TGTGCCAGTAGTATAGGTGGAGGTCCTCCGACCCAGTACTTC. Translated: CASSIGGGPPTQYF.

The chain carries TRBV21-1 and TRBJ2-5; whether TRBD2, the table's D call, matches the DNA was not checked. TRBV21-1 has pseudogene status. The CDR3 sequence is 12 residues long. For the CDR3, the DNA is TGTGCCAGCCCCCCGGGATCGGAGACCCAGTACTTC. This sequence encodes CASPPGSETQYF.

The genes are TRBV6-5 and TRBJ2-1; 7 nucleotides match TRBD1. This CDR3 is 13 amino acids long. With V trimmed by 6 bases and J by 7 bases, 6 bases remained unmatched. The germline V gene has CDR1 MNHEY and CDR2 SVGAGI. CDR3: CASRTGQANEQFF. In DNA form, the CDR3 reads TGTGCCAGCAGAACCGGACAGGCAAATGAGCAGTTCTTC.

The gene calls are TRBV5-5 and TRBJ2-7, with a weak D call TRBD1 (5 bases). The CDR3 contains 15 residues. V lost 0 bases and J 3 bases, leaving 13 bases between the germline ends. CDR1 is SGHKS and CDR2 is YYEKEE in the germline V gene (reference sequence). CDR3 sequence reads: CASSLEAGNLYEQYF. The CDR3 DNA reads TGTGCCAGCAGCTTGGAGGCAGGGAATCTCTACGAGCAGTACTTC.

This chain joins TRBV19 and TRBJ1-2; TRBD1 matches 10 bases. V was clipped by 3 bases and J by 4 bases; unmatched bases: 11. CDR1 LNHDA and CDR2 SQIVND come from the germline V gene (reference sequence). This CDR3 is built from 17 residues. The chain's CDR3 is CASSIWRQGALAYGYTF. The CDR3 DNA is TGTGCCAGTAGTATCTGGCGACAGGGGGCCCTTGCCTATGGCTACACCTTC.

The rearrangement joins TRBV12-3 or TRBV12-4 to TRBJ1-1, with unresolved D. The CDR3 runs 12 residues. Trimming stripped 3 bases from V and 8 bases from J, with 10 bases between. CDR3 residues: CASSFGFVEAFF. The CDR3 coding sequence is TGTGCCAGCAGTTTTGGCTTCGTAGAAGCTTTCTTT.

This chain uses TRBV5-1 with TRBJ2-2, with 8 bases matching TRBD1. Looked up from germline, CDR1 is SGHRS and CDR2 is YFSETQ. This CDR3 comprises 17 residues. J gave up 3 bases and V 0 bases, and 7 bases lay outside the gene matches. The CDR3 region has the DNA TGCGCCAGCAGCTTGGGACCAGGGGGCGTCGACACCGGGGAGCTGTTTTTT. As protein: CASSLGPGGVDTGELFF.

The chain has TRBV10-2 and TRBJ2-1; 12 nucleotides agree with TRBD2. V lost 4 bases to trimming and J lost 9 bases; unmatched junction nucleotides: 10. The CDR3 covers 16 residues. Germline V gene lookup returns CDR1 WSHSY and CDR2 SAAADI. As DNA, the CDR3 is TGCGCCAGCAGTGCCCCTAGCGGGGGGGCCTCCGGTGAGCAGTTCTTC. It codes for CASSAPSGGASGEQFF.

V usage is TRBV5-5 and J usage is TRBJ1-6, with 7 bases lining up with TRBD1. CDR3 length: 15 amino acids. Germline V gives CDR1 SGHKS, CDR2 YYEKEE (reference sequence). V shed 6 bases and J 4 bases; nucleotides not matched to a gene: 7. CDR3 in DNA: TGTGCCAGCACCCAAGACAGGGCGTATAATTCACCCCTCCACTTT. The encoded protein is CASTQDRAYNSPLHF.

This clone was observed once. The chain uses TRBV19 and TRBJ2-4; 9 nucleotides match TRBD1. The V segment lost 10 bases and the J segment 1 base; nucleotides outside the gene matches: 8. From germline, CDR1 is LNHDA and CDR2 SQIVND (reference sequence). CDR3 length: 15 amino acids. CDR3 coding DNA: TGTGCCACCCGACAGGGGGAGGGGGCCAAAAACATTCAGTACTTC. Translation gives CATRQGEGAKNIQYF.

This clone was seen once. The chain links TRBV7-9 to TRBJ1-1; 7 bases line up with TRBD1. The ends lost 3 bases at V and 4 bases at J; junction bases unmatched: 2. The CDR3 runs to 13 residues. From germline, CDR1 is SEHNR and CDR2 FQNEAQ (reference sequence). The CDR3 here is CASSFRQGTEAFF. In nucleotides, the CDR3 is TGTGCCAGCAGCTTCCGACAGGGCACTGAAGCTTTCTTT.

V is TRBV11-2 and J is TRBJ1-3; unclear D gene. Between the trimmed V and J ends, which lost 0 bases and 4 bases, there was a span of 16 bases. Germline V gene data show CDR1 as SGHAT and CDR2 as FQNNGV. The CDR3 totals 17 residues. The CDR3 reads CASSLDPRGTKGNTIYF. In nucleotides, the CDR3 is TGTGCCAGCAGCTTAGACCCTCGGGGAACGAAGGGAAACACCATATATTTT.

The rearrangement joins TRBV7-2 to TRBJ1-5; D unresolved. This CDR3 region has 16 residues. Germline V CDR1 and CDR2: SGHTA, FQGNSA. Trimming took 0 bases from V and 3 from J, leaving 12 bases between them. This CDR3 reads CASSLAATAVNQPQHF. The CDR3 nucleotides are TGTGCCAGCAGCTTAGCTGCAACCGCGGTCAATCAGCCCCAGCATTTT.

The genes are TRBV7-9 and TRBJ2-7; TRBD2 matches at 8 bases. CDR1 SEHNR and CDR2 FQNEAQ come from the germline V gene (reference sequence). The CDR3 consists of 15 residues. V gave up 7 bases and J gave up 0 bases; unmatched junction bases: 8. CDR3 amino acids: CASTLGGDNSYEQYF. The CDR3 coding sequence is TGTGCCAGCACCCTCGGGGGGGACAACTCCTACGAGCAGTACTTC.

The rearrangement uses TRBV18 and TRBJ2-5; 11 positions agree with TRBD1. Germline V CDR1 and CDR2: KGHSH, LQKENI. The CDR3 runs to 15 residues. V shed 2 bases and J 2 bases; nucleotides not matched to a gene: 1. The CDR3 here is CASSPGTGGQETQYF. The DNA for the CDR3 is TGTGCCAGCTCACCAGGGACAGGGGGGCAAGAGACCCAGTACTTC.

The V and J genes are TRBV10-3 and TRBJ2-7, with 10 nucleotides matching TRBD2. CDR1 is ENHRY and CDR2 is SYGVKD in the germline V gene. CDR3 length: 16 residues. With V trimmed by 0 bases and J by 2 bases, 4 bases remained unmatched. The CDR3 DNA sequence: TGTGCCATCAGTGAGTCGTCAGCGGGGGGGCCCTACGAGCAGTACTTC. The encoded protein is CAISESSAGGPYEQYF.

The chain recombines TRBV19 with TRBJ2-1; D is unresolved. This CDR3 spans 13 amino acids. Trimming removed 1 base at V and 8 bases at J, with 9 bases between. Germline-derived CDR1 and CDR2 are LNHDA and SQIVND (reference sequence). In DNA, the CDR3 is TGTGCCAGTAGTATAGGGCCTAGACATGAGCAGTTCTTC. Its protein is CASSIGPRHEQFF.